The source of this T cell receptor (beta chain) is a study of blood T cell repertoires in COVID-19 (TCRdb year 2020). Concerning the study at large: Samples from collaborators originated in the United States, Italy and Spain and spanned both the acute and convalescent phases of COVID-19. The material from the prospective study consisted of cDNA or gDNA derived from T cells, B-cell-depleted T cells, or PBMCs. Subjects who had been exposed to COVID-19, were actively infected with it, or had recovered from it provided the deeply sampled blood TCRbeta repertoires that made up the dataset. A freely available public database, intended as a resource for researchers studying the immune response to SARS-CoV-2, is where the repertoires were released. Samples were obtained from the ongoing ImmuneRACE study (first 160 participants) and from 1,254 subjects provided by 6 global collaborators. The sample metadata nearly always contained a de-identified subject ID, COVID-19 status, age in years and sex. Where available, HLA class I and class II types were taken from metadata supplied by the sample provider and were not determined by assay-based typing. The full study reports these points: The quantity of clinical and demographic metadata differed by source and by participant and was supplied without curation.

About this clone itself: It lacks a known antigen. Base qualities were left out, and no much larger clone turns up one base away.

The collaborating institutions used their own protocols to collect whole blood in K2EDTA tubes. For TCRbeta analysis, collaborators shipped samples as frozen whole blood, isolated PBMCs, or DNA extracted from either of those sample types. TCRbeta CDR3 regions were amplified from genomic DNA by means of the immunoSEQ Assay, a bias-controlled multiplex PCR. Per the source publication's procedure: The number of nucleated cells in each sample was estimated by amplification of reference gene primers within the assay. To quantify the absolute abundance of each unique TCRbeta CDR3 rearrangement, sequence reads were collapsed and filtered. For each sample, productive Simpson clonality was calculated by taking the square root of Simpson's diversity index across productive rearrangements. TCRdb obtained this table from immuneACCESS and retained in-frame rearrangements with V and J assigned. These tables miss some clones; where compared with another copy, unresolved V genes account for less than half of the shortfall, and the remainder is unexplained. V and J calls and clone size come straight from that table; D and trimming were deduced from the DNA. For this sample the table gives under 60,000 clones, of which approximately 88% were detected only once. Roughly an eighth of the sample is held by the ten biggest clonotypes.

Sequenced material: peripheral blood. This clonotype originated in a human donor with active COVID-19. The donor label of this sample is uncertain.

CDR3 protein: CATSDPTTGTGELFF. The DNA is TGTGCCACCAGTGACCCTACGACGGGGACCGGGGAGCTGTTTTTT. Here the chain combines TRBV24-1 and TRBJ2-2; possibly the D gene is TRBD2, per 5 matching bases. CDR1 KGHDR and CDR2 SFDVKD were looked up in the germline V gene. V is reduced by 4 bases and J by 5 bases, leaving a spacing of 13 bases between them. The CDR3 runs 15 amino acids, cysteine and phenylalanine included. The kept DNA is CDR3 alone, 45 bases in frame from the first base.